One sample yielded the 24 T cell receptor beta chains listed below, sequenced in a study of CD8 T cells in ankylosing spondylitis. TCRdb re-derived calls from the 5' RACE reads in MiXCR, one entry per CDR3 protein. The sample yields about 130,000 distinct CDR3 sequences, about 7% seen once. The material sequenced was blood, either unsorted or a sorted T cell fraction (not recorded which). The receptor set was obtained from a female donor with ankylosing spondylitis or in good health (not recorded which).

In this sample, this clonotype turned up many times. The chain employs TRBV5-1 and TRBJ2-3; D is undetermined. Germline CDR1 is SGHRS and CDR2 is YFSETQ. The CDR3 runs 13 residues. V lost 4 bases and J lost 1, with 7 bases in between. CDR3 loop: CASSPGGTDTQYF. Here the CDR3 DNA reads TGCGCCAGCAGCCCCGGAGGCACAGATACGCAGTATTTT. Full variable domain (remainder filled in from reference TRBV5-1 and TRBJ2-3): KAGVTQTPRYLIKTRGQQVTLSCSPISGHRSVSWYQQTPGQGLQFLFEYFSETQRNKGNFPGRFSGRQFSNSRSEMNVSTLELGDSALYLCASSPGGTDTQYFGPGTRLTVL.

This clonotype has a count of ten or more. The chain has TRBV2 and TRBJ2-2, with D possibly being TRBD1 (6 bases). CDR3 length: 14 residues. Germline V gene data show CDR1 as SNHLY and CDR2 as FYNNEI. Trimming shortened V by 6 bases and J by 6 bases, and 14 bases separated the two germline ends. The CDR3 DNA sequence: TGTGCCAGCAGCGGGACACTATTCGCCGGGGAGCTGTTTTTT. It is translated as CASSGTLFAGELFF.

The chain links TRBV10-1 to TRBJ1-1; D is perhaps TRBD1 (6 bases). The CDR3 loop spans 16 amino acids. With 0 bases removed from V and 4 bases from J, the gap between germline ends came to 15 bases. Germline-derived CDR1 and CDR2 are WNHNN and SYGVQD (reference sequence). The CDR3 here is CASSESLGARSTEAFF. The DNA for the CDR3 is TGCGCCAGCAGTGAGTCGTTGGGGGCGAGGTCCACTGAAGCTTTCTTT.

For this clonotype: A read error may be the cause here, since a much bigger clone is one base away. The V call is TRBV2, the J call TRBJ2-5, with 9 positions matching TRBD2. This CDR3 spans 14 amino acids. Germline V gene lookup returns CDR1 SNHLY and CDR2 FYNNEI. CDR3 DNA: TGTACCAGCATTCTGGGACTAGCAAGGGAGACCCAGTACTTC. Translated: CTSILGLARETQYF.

This clonotype has ten or more counts. The chain couples TRBV20-1 to TRBJ1-5; possible D gene TRBD1, 5 bases. The CDR3 sequence is 15 residues long. The V and J ends lost 0 bases and 4 bases respectively, with 13 bases between them. Germline values: CDR1 DFQATT, CDR2 SNEGSKA (reference sequence). Written as DNA, the CDR3 is TGCAGTGCTAGAGATCGAGGGACGAATAATCAGCCCCAGCATTTT. This encodes CSARDRGTNNQPQHF.

This clonotype was picked up many times. The genes are TRBV4-3 and TRBJ1-2; no clear D gene. Per the germline V gene, CDR1 is LGHNA and CDR2 is YSLEER. V was shortened by 1 base and J by 4 bases, with 10 bases between the two germline ends. The CDR3 contains 14 residues. DNA for the CDR3: TGCGCCAGCAGCCAAGGGTCGGGAGGCTATGGCTACACCTTC. It yields the protein CASSQGSGGYGYTF.

This chain connects TRBV6-1 to TRBJ1-4; D is uncertain. This CDR3 has 15 amino acids. Trimming pared 8 bases from V and 7 bases from J, leaving 20 bases between. Germline CDR1 reads MNHNS; CDR2 reads SASEGT. CDR3 DNA: TGTGCCAGCCTCCCGGGAATTGGCTTAGCTGAAAAACTGTTTTTT. Its protein is CASLPGIGLAEKLFF.

This clonotype turned up a few times. The chain has TRBV10-3 and TRBJ2-1; 9 nucleotides match TRBD2. Unmatched junction bases numbered 2, after V lost 8 bases and J lost 0 bases. The CDR3 runs to 14 residues. Germline loops: CDR1 ENHRY, CDR2 SYGVKD. The CDR3 DNA follows: TGTGCCATCGGTAGCGGGGGCTCCTACAATGAGCAGTTCTTC. Protein sequence: CAIGSGGSYNEQFF.

This clonotype was observed many times. V is TRBV7-2 and J is TRBJ2-2, with TRBD2 matching 11 bases. The CDR3 contains 16 residues. J lost 3 bases, V lost 11 bases, and 11 bases had no gene match. The V gene's germline CDR1 is SGHTA and CDR2 FQGNSA. CDR3 residues: CAGAGLAAGDTGELFF. In DNA, the CDR3 is TGTGCCGGTGCGGGACTAGCGGCCGGCGACACCGGGGAGCTGTTTTTT.

This clonotype was recorded many times. The genes are TRBV20-1 and TRBJ2-3; no definite D call. Trimming stripped 1 base from V and 1 base from J, with 6 bases between. The CDR3 is 13 amino acids. CDR1 is DFQATT, CDR2 SNEGSKA, per germline (reference sequence). Here the CDR3 DNA reads TGCAGTGCTAGAGGCCCGGGCACAGATACGCAGTATTTT. Its protein product is CSARGPGTDTQYF.

This clonotype was observed many times. The chain joins TRBV5-1 to TRBJ1-2; tentatively, D is TRBD1 (6 bases). This CDR3 is built from 14 residues. V gave up 2 bases and J gave up 1 base, with 9 bases separating them. CDR1 SGHRS and CDR2 YFSETQ come from the germline V gene. The CDR3 DNA follows: TGCGCCAGCAGCTTACAGGGATTTAACTATGGCTACACCTTC. Protein sequence: CASSLQGFNYGYTF.

This clonotype occurred many times. The chain couples TRBV12-3 or TRBV12-4 to TRBJ1-5; maybe TRBD1 (5 bases). Trimming cost V 3 bases and J 1 base, with 10 bases left between them. CDR3 length equals 15 residues. The CDR3 DNA follows: TGTGCCAGCAGTTTGGGGCCGTGGAGCAATCAGCCCCAGCATTTT. It yields the protein CASSLGPWSNQPQHF.

This clonotype came up once. The rearrangement joins TRBV5-4 to TRBJ1-4; D uncertain. The length of the CDR3 is 15 residues. CDR1 and CDR2 (germline): SGHNT, YYREEE (reference sequence). V lost 2 bases and J 7 bases, leaving 15 bases between the germline ends. In DNA, the CDR3 is TGTGCCAGCAGCTTTGCCCCCCAGCGTGCTGAAAAACTGTTTTTT. Translation gives CASSFAPQRAEKLFF.

This clonotype was observed many times. The chain joins TRBV7-9 to TRBJ1-3, with TRBD1 matching over 8 bases. CDR3 length: 17 residues. The V segment lost 4 bases and the J segment 0 bases; nucleotides outside the gene matches: 8. Germline CDR1 reads SEHNR; CDR2 reads FQNEAQ (reference sequence). CDR3 in amino acids: CASSYWTGPSSGNTIYF. CDR3 bases: TGTGCCAGCAGCTACTGGACAGGGCCTAGCTCTGGAAACACCATATATTTT.

This clonotype was counted at least ten times. This sequence joins TRBV5-6 and TRBJ1-3; D is undetermined. The V end was cut by 4 bases, the J end by 0 bases, with 14 bases between. CDR1 is SGHDT and CDR2 is YYEEEE in the germline V gene. The CDR3 contains 16 residues. Here the CDR3 reads CASSHRGGVSGNTIYF. The DNA of the CDR3 is TGTGCCAGCAGCCACCGGGGAGGAGTCTCTGGAAACACCATATATTTT.

This clonotype was counted many times. This chain connects TRBV6-1 to TRBJ2-7; D may match TRBD1 or TRBD2 (5 bases each). V lost 1 base to trimming and J lost 9 bases, with 7 bases between them. In germline, CDR1 is MNHNS, CDR2 SASEGT. CDR3 length equals 11 residues. The CDR3 DNA is TGTGCCAGCAGTGAAGTTGGGGGGCAGTACTTC. Translated: CASSEVGGQYF.

This clonotype showed up many times. This chain joins TRBV24-1 and TRBJ2-6; D assignment may be TRBD1 or TRBD2 (5 bases each). Trimming left V 9 bases short and J 2 bases short, with 7 bases between. The CDR3 has 13 amino acids. CDR1 and CDR2 (germline): KGHDR, SFDVKD. The CDR3 DNA sequence: TGTGCCACCGGGGACCCTGGGGCCAACGTCCTGACTTTC. Encoded protein: CATGDPGANVLTF.

This clonotype was recorded at least ten times. V and J are TRBV5-1 and TRBJ2-1, with D possibly being TRBD1 (6 bases). There are 15 residues in the CDR3. Trimming took off 3 bases at V and 6 bases at J, with 16 bases between the two ends. Germline V gene data show CDR1 as SGHRS and CDR2 as YFSETQ. The CDR3 spells CASSSTGGITNEQFF. DNA of the CDR3: TGCGCCAGCAGCTCGACAGGTGGGATCACCAATGAGCAGTTCTTC.

This clonotype was counted ten times or more. This chain links TRBV28 with TRBJ1-1, with D possibly matching TRBD1 (6 bases). Trimming pared 5 bases from V and 10 bases from J, leaving 17 bases between. Germline V lookup: CDR1 MDHEN, CDR2 SYDVKM. The length of the CDR3 is 13 residues. Here the CDR3 reads CASSVQGVGVAFF. The CDR3 DNA sequence: TGTGCCAGCAGTGTACAGGGTGTGGGCGTAGCTTTCTTT.

Concerning this clonotype: Just one base apart from a much larger clone, this may be a read error. The chain uses TRBV11-2 and TRBJ1-1; possibly TRBD1 for D (5 bases). Germline CDR1 SGHAT, CDR2 FQNNGV. The CDR3 contains 14 residues. CDR3 in amino acids: CANSLEVGGTEAFF. DNA for the CDR3: TGTGCCAACAGCTTAGAAGTTGGGGGAACTGAAGCTTTCTTT.

This clonotype was detected ten times or more. This chain links TRBV20-1 with TRBJ1-4; 9 bases map to TRBD1. Trimming cost V 4 bases and J 7 bases; bases outside gene matches: 4. This CDR3 has 13 amino acids. CDR1 DFQATT and CDR2 SNEGSKA come from the germline V gene (reference sequence). This CDR3 is CSAKPGQGEKLFF. CDR3 bases: TGCAGTGCTAAACCGGGACAGGGTGAAAAACTGTTTTTT.

In its sample, this clonotype was seen many times. The chain carries TRBV12-3 or TRBV12-4 and TRBJ1-5; D unclear. CDR3 size: 15 residues. The germline V and J ends were trimmed by 5 bases and 3 bases, with 14 bases remaining between them. The CDR3 loop reads CASSMSTGNNQPQHF. The CDR3 nucleotides read TGTGCCAGCAGTATGTCGACGGGTAACAATCAGCCCCAGCATTTT.

On this clonotype: One base away lies a much larger clone, so this may be a sequencing read error. This rearrangement joins TRBV7-9 to TRBJ1-1; TRBD1 might be the D (5 bases). The CDR3 spans 14 residues. Germline V gene lookup returns CDR1 SEHNR and CDR2 FQNEAQ (reference sequence). Trimming took off 3 bases at V and 6 bases at J, with 14 bases between the two ends. The CDR3 sequence: CASSFPQGTAEAFF. CDR3 in DNA: TGTGCCAGCAGCTTTCCCCAGGGTACCGCTGAAGCTTTCTTT.

This clonotype has at least ten counts. The CDR3 DNA reads TGCAGCGTTAGATCCCCCGCGGCGGAGACCCAGTACTTC. Translated, it gives CSVRSPAAETQYF. The gene calls are TRBV29-1 and TRBJ2-5; D unclear. The germline V and J ends were trimmed by 5 bases and 5 bases, with 15 bases remaining between them. This CDR3 spans 13 amino acids. Germline-derived CDR1 and CDR2 are SQVTM and ANQGSEA. The full variable domain, its missing parts supplied by reference TRBV29-1 and TRBJ2-5, is SAVISQKPSRDICQRGTSLTIQCQVDSQVTMMFWYRQQPGQSLTLIATANQGSEATYESGFVIDKFPISRPNLTFSTLTVSNMSPEDSSIYLCSVRSPAAETQYFGPGTRLLVL.